This T cell receptor (beta chain) originates from a study of T cell clonality in common variable immunodeficiency. The study, taken as a whole, reports: In common variable immunodeficiency, TCR beta chains reportedly carried fewer deletions and N-nucleotide insertions.

Germline CDR1 and CDR2: SGHTA and FQGTGA. V was trimmed by 4 bases and J by 2 bases, leaving 14 bases between them. The CDR3 sequence is 15 residues long. CVID and control samples used equivalent genomic DNA input. The assay was immunoSEQ multiplex PCR, and TCRdb's table has in-frame clones only and misses some. Singletons are absent from the sample, which has just over 15,000 clones. This clone was counted only a few times. Its target is unknown. Coverage ceases 3 residues before the CDR3 finishes, and the germline J gene fills in the end. Sequenced material: peripheral blood mononuclear cells. The rearrangement joins TRBV7-3 to TRBJ1-2, with D possibly TRBD1 on 5 matching bases. The receptor was derived from a human donor with common variable immunodeficiency. Partial CDR3 DNA: TGTGCCAGCAGCTCCCCCCCACAGGTAAACTATGGC. Protein product: CASSSPPQVNYG. The complete CDR3 sequence is CASSSPPQVNYGYTF.